Following are 25 T cell receptor beta chains from one sample sequenced in a study of technical replicates of blood from several donors. The table came from immunoSEQ multiplex PCR; TCRdb's copy has only in-frame clones and leaves some out. Of 75,000 or so clones in the sample, 93% are singletons; the top ten hold about 0.37%. Source material: T cells isolated from PBMCs. The receptors stem from a human donor in good health.

V usage is TRBV6-5 and J usage is TRBJ2-1, with a weak D call TRBD1 (5 bases). Germline CDR1 MNHEY, CDR2 SVGAGI. V lost 7 bases and J lost 8, with 12 bases in between. The CDR3 is made up of 12 amino acids. The CDR3 DNA reads as TGTGCCAGCACAACTACAGGAGATGAGCAGTTCTTC. Amino acid sequence: CASTTTGDEQFF.

V and J are TRBV5-6 and TRBJ2-2, with D possibly TRBD1 on 6 matching bases. The CDR3 has 14 residues. The V end was cut by 6 bases, the J end by 2 bases, with 11 bases between. Germline CDR1 reads SGHDT; CDR2 reads YYEEEE. The CDR3: CASKGQPNTGELFF. The CDR3 nucleotides are TGTGCCAGCAAGGGACAACCTAACACCGGGGAGCTGTTTTTT.

The genes are TRBV29-1 and TRBJ2-3; D is possibly TRBD2 (6 bases). The ends were cut back, 6 bases at V and 7 bases at J, with 17 bases in the middle. The CDR3 covers 13 residues. Germline CDR1 is SQVTM and CDR2 is ANQGSEA. CDR3 DNA sequence: TGCAGCGTGGCCGGGGGTAGCGATTATACGCAGTATTTT. As protein: CSVAGGSDYTQYF.

The chain couples TRBV5-6 to TRBJ2-7, with 13 bases lining up with TRBD2. The CDR3 has 15 amino acids. The junction had 4 bases not matched to a gene; V was cut back by 3 bases and J by 4 bases. Germline-derived CDR1 and CDR2 are SGHDT and YYEEEE. The CDR3 loop is CASSYWTSGSYEQYF. CDR3 DNA: TGTGCCAGCAGCTATTGGACTAGCGGGAGTTACGAGCAGTACTTC. Combining the CDR3 with reference TRBV5-6 and TRBJ2-7 gives the whole variable domain DAGVTQSPTHLIKTRGQQVTLRCSPKSGHDTVSWYQQALGQGPQFIFQYYEEEERQRGNFPDRFSGHQFPNYSSELNVNALLLGDSALYLCASSYWTSGSYEQYFGPGTRLTVT.

V gene TRBV6-5 combines with J gene TRBJ2-3, with 10 bases aligning to TRBD2. Germline V gene sequence: CDR1 MNHEY, CDR2 SVGAGI. J lost 2 bases, V lost 6 bases, and 5 bases had no gene match. This CDR3 region has 15 residues. The CDR3 nucleotides are TGTGCCAGCAGCTCCGGGACTAGCGACACAGATACGCAGTATTTT. Amino acid sequence: CASSSGTSDTDTQYF.

The J gene is TRBJ2-1, the V gene TRBV2; TRBD1 is a possible D gene (6 bases). V was cut by 2 bases and J by 4 bases, with 12 bases left in between. Per the germline V gene, CDR1 is SNHLY and CDR2 is FYNNEI. CDR3 length: 15 amino acids. The chain's CDR3 is CASSEIGQPYNEQFF. The CDR3, as DNA: TGTGCCAGCAGTGAAATCGGACAGCCTTACAATGAGCAGTTCTTC.

J is TRBJ2-2 and V is TRBV11-2; maybe TRBD2 (6 bases). CDR1 SGHAT and CDR2 FQNNGV come from the germline V gene. This CDR3 has 14 residues. V was trimmed by 10 bases and J by 4 bases, leaving 16 bases between them. CDR3 residues: CATLGRGSTGELFF. For the CDR3, the DNA is TGTGCCACCCTAGGGCGGGGTAGCACCGGGGAGCTGTTTTTT. The complete variable domain, with remaining parts taken from reference TRBV11-2 and TRBJ2-2, reads EAGVAQSPRYKIIEKRQSVAFWCNPISGHATLYWYQQILGQGPKLLIQFQNNGVVDDSQLPKDRFSAERLKGVDSTLKIQPAKLEDSAVYLCATLGRGSTGELFFGEGSRLTVL.

This sequence joins TRBV9 and TRBJ1-5, with D possibly TRBD1 on 6 matching bases. The V gene's germline CDR1 is SGDLS and CDR2 YYNGEE. The CDR3 extends over 13 amino acids. The V end lost 4 bases, the J end lost 7 bases, and 12 bases lay between the germline ends. Here the CDR3 reads CASSLRTDQPQHF. In nucleotides, the CDR3 is TGTGCCAGCAGCCTACGGACAGACCAGCCCCAGCATTTT.

The chain employs TRBV4-3 and TRBJ2-7; D might be TRBD2 (5 bases). Germline assignment: CDR1 LGHNA and CDR2 YSLEER. Trimming cost V 1 base and J 3 bases, with 19 bases left between them. The CDR3 consists of 17 residues. The DNA of the CDR3 is TGCGCCAGCAGCCAAGGCTTGGGCCTAGGGAGCGGCTACGAGCAGTACTTC. It yields the protein CASSQGLGLGSGYEQYF.

This CDR3 is CASSPPGSSYNEQFF. In DNA form, the CDR3 reads TGTGCCAGCAGTCCCCCGGGGAGCTCCTACAATGAGCAGTTCTTC. The chain has TRBV28 and TRBJ2-1, with TRBD2 as a possible D gene (5 bases). The CDR3 extends over 15 amino acids. CDR1 and CDR2 (germline): MDHEN, SYDVKM. With 5 bases removed from V and 0 bases from J, the gap between germline ends came to 11 bases.

V gene TRBV2 combines with J gene TRBJ2-7; 11 positions agree with TRBD2. The germline gives CDR1 SNHLY, CDR2 FYNNEI. The length of the CDR3 is 15 residues. The junction had 4 bases not matched to a gene; V was cut back by 6 bases and J by 0 bases. The CDR3 sequence: CASRPTSGGSYEQYF. The CDR3 DNA reads as TGTGCCAGCAGACCTACTAGCGGGGGCTCCTACGAGCAGTACTTC.

V usage is TRBV9 and J usage is TRBJ2-5, with TRBD2 matching 7 bases. CDR3 length: 14 residues. Germline CDR1 SGDLS, CDR2 YYNGEE. With 3 bases clipped from V and 4 bases from J, the junction kept 6 bases outside the gene matches. The CDR3 DNA reads TGTGCCAGCAGCGAGATGGGACTATTAGAGACCCAGTACTTC. Translation: CASSEMGLLETQYF.

V and J are TRBV10-3 and TRBJ2-7; weak D call: TRBD1 (5 bases). There are 13 residues in the CDR3. The germline V and J ends were trimmed by 4 bases and 2 bases, with 9 bases remaining between them. Per the germline V gene, CDR1 is ENHRY and CDR2 is SYGVKD. CDR3 coding DNA: TGTGCCATCAGTGTATCACAGGCCTACGAGCAGTACTTC. It specifies CAISVSQAYEQYF.

The CDR3 sequence is CASSEGGQMEQYF. For the CDR3, the DNA is TGTGCCAGCAGCGAGGGAGGCCAAATGGAGCAGTACTTC. This chain joins TRBV6-5 and TRBJ2-7; D is perhaps TRBD2 (6 bases). The CDR3 loop spans 13 amino acids. Deletions cut 6 bases from V and 7 bases from J, with 16 bases between. Germline CDR1 MNHEY, CDR2 SVGAGI.

The chain combines TRBV11-2 with TRBJ1-4, with TRBD1 identical over 8 bases. Per germline, CDR1 SGHAT and CDR2 FQNNGV. The trim removed 1 base at V and 8 bases at J, leaving 3 bases unmatched. CDR3 length equals 14 residues. The CDR3, as DNA: TGTGCCAGCAGCTTAGGACAGGGGAACGAAAAACTGTTTTTT. This encodes CASSLGQGNEKLFF.

V gene TRBV18 combines with J gene TRBJ1-1; TRBD1 might be the D (6 bases). CDR1 is KGHSH, CDR2 LQKENI, per germline. The CDR3 spans 15 residues. V lost 2 bases and J 1 base, leaving 11 bases between the germline ends. The CDR3 DNA reads as TGTGCCAGCTCACCATTCTTACAGGGGAACACTGAAGCTTTCTTT. Translated: CASSPFLQGNTEAFF. The entire variable domain, with the rest obtained from reference TRBV18 and TRBJ1-1, is as follows: NAGVMQNPRHLVRRRGQEARLRCSPMKGHSHVYWYRQLPEEGLKFMVYLQKENIIDESGMPKERFSAEFPKEGPSILRIQQVVRGDSAAYFCASSPFLQGNTEAFFGQGTRLTVV.

The rearrangement uses TRBV6-4 and TRBJ1-3, with 7 bases matching TRBD1. From germline, CDR1 is MRHNA and CDR2 SNTAGT. This CDR3 region has 15 residues. J lost 7 bases, V lost 4 bases, and 10 bases had no gene match. The CDR3, as DNA: TGTGCCAGCAGTGTTAACGACAGGGTAAGGAACACCATATATTTT. Protein: CASSVNDRVRNTIYF.

This clone came up a few times. The J gene is TRBJ2-1, the V gene TRBV11-3; tentative D call: TRBD2 (6 bases). V lost 5 bases to trimming and J lost 5 bases, with 13 bases between them. This CDR3 is 14 amino acids long. Germline CDR1 and CDR2: SGHNT and YENEEA. Here the CDR3 DNA reads TGTGCCAGCAGCCCAGGACTAATGAACAATGAGCAGTTCTTC. This codes for CASSPGLMNNEQFF.

This chain connects TRBV12-2 to TRBJ2-7; the table's D call, TRBD1, was not checked against the DNA. TRBV12-2 is a documented pseudogene. This CDR3 has 17 residues. CDR3 loop: CASRLLPRRGKTYEQYF. Here the CDR3 DNA reads TGTGCAAGTCGCTTACTCCCTAGAAGGGGCAAGACCTACGAGCAGTACTTC.

The rearrangement joins TRBV30 to TRBJ2-3; TRBD2 is a possible D gene (5 bases). Trimming removed 4 bases from V and 4 bases from J, with 12 bases in between. Per the germline V gene, CDR1 is GTSNPN and CDR2 is SVGIG (reference sequence). CDR3 length: 13 residues. CDR3 bases: TGTGCCTGGACTCTTGGAGGTCCAGATACGCAGTATTTT. Translated: CAWTLGGPDTQYF.

This clone was observed once. The V call is TRBV4-2, the J call TRBJ1-2; TRBD1 aligns across 7 bases. The junction had 8 bases not matched to a gene; V was cut back by 0 bases and J by 4 bases. The germline V gene has CDR1 LGHNA and CDR2 YNFKEQ. The CDR3 covers 16 residues. The CDR3 sequence: CASSQDRRTGIYGYTF. The CDR3 DNA reads TGTGCCAGCAGCCAAGATAGGAGGACAGGAATCTATGGCTACACCTTC.

The gene calls are TRBV5-1 and TRBJ1-1, with a weak D call TRBD1 (5 bases). V was clipped by 4 bases and J by 0 bases, with 7 bases between them. The CDR3 loop spans 13 amino acids. Germline-derived CDR1 and CDR2 are SGHRS and YFSETQ. DNA of the CDR3: TGCGCCAGCAGCCGGGACTTGAACACTGAAGCTTTCTTT. The encoded protein is CASSRDLNTEAFF.

This clone is a singleton in its sample. J is TRBJ2-7 and V is TRBV6-1, with D maybe TRBD1 (6 bases). Per the germline V gene, CDR1 is MNHNS and CDR2 is SASEGT. This CDR3 comprises 14 residues. Trimming took 3 bases from V and 8 from J, leaving 17 bases between them. The CDR3 is CASSDTGSYAQQYF. CDR3 DNA sequence: TGTGCCAGCAGTGATACAGGGTCGTACGCGCAGCAGTACTTC.

V usage is TRBV6-6 and J usage is TRBJ2-7; 7 positions agree with TRBD2. After removal of 7 bases from V and 3 bases from J, the junction contained 6 bases not matched to a gene. Germline V CDR1 and CDR2: MNHNY, SVGAGI (reference sequence). This CDR3 has 13 amino acids. CDR3 residues: CASKSGDVYEQYF. DNA of the CDR3: TGTGCCAGCAAGAGCGGGGATGTCTACGAGCAGTACTTC.

This clone was detected only once. This CDR3 is CASSLGDSSYEQYF. The DNA of the CDR3 is TGCGCCAGCAGCTTGGGGGACAGTTCTTACGAGCAGTACTTC. The chain recombines TRBV5-1 with TRBJ2-7, with 7 bases lining up with TRBD1. CDR3 length equals 14 residues. The germline V gene has CDR1 SGHRS and CDR2 YFSETQ. Germline trimming cut 0 bases from V and 4 bases from J; bases unmatched to any gene: 4.